This T cell receptor (beta chain) is from a study of vaccination and CD4 T cells after COVID-19. The CDR3 sequence is 16 residues long. V was clipped by 5 bases and J by 1 base; unmatched bases: 6. Looked up from germline, CDR1 is MDHEN and CDR2 is SYDVKM. At the Johns Hopkins FTIC core, DNA taken from cultured CD4+ T cells was sequenced by way of the Oncomine TCR Beta short-read assay. TCRdb analysed the PCR reads with MiXCR anew, one entry per CDR3 protein. The sample gives approximately 15,000 distinct CDR3 sequences, 40% to 60% of which show up once; 16% is in the top ten. Treatment: approximately nine-day PBMC culture with coronavirus spike peptide pools or control peptides (ViraFEST assay). This clonotype was recorded a few times. What it binds is not known.

The TCR comes from a human donor who had recovered from COVID-19. The V and J genes are TRBV28 and TRBJ2-3, with 10 bases fitting TRBD2. The sample consisted of CD4+ T cells from blood, cultured in vitro, taken before SARS-CoV-2 vaccination. In DNA, the CDR3 is TGTGCCAGCAGTCGGACTAGCGGAGTCCGCACAGATACGCAGTATTTT. Residues: CASSRTSGVRTDTQYF.